These 7 T cell receptor beta chains share one sample of origin, sequenced in a study of blood T cells in healthy people across ages. It was with a sample-barcoded 5' primer and a J-beta primer mix that a second PCR of roughly 7 to 11 cycles was run. Via MiXCR, TCRdb re-called the 5' RACE reads, giving one row per CDR3 protein. The sample consists of over 1,500,000 distinct CDR3 sequences, roughly 49% of them appearing once. Material for sequencing was blood. These receptors came from a woman aged 40-49 years in good health.

The J gene is TRBJ1-6, the V gene TRBV4-3; D is unclear. V lost 2 bases and J lost 6, with 5 bases in between. CDR1 and CDR2 from the germline V gene are LGHNA and YSLEER. The CDR3 totals 13 residues. The CDR3 DNA reads as TGCGCCAGCAGCCAATCTATTAATTCACCCCTCCACTTT. This codes for CASSQSINSPLHF.

The chain couples TRBV7-2 to TRBJ1-6; 7 bases are shared with TRBD1. The V gene's germline CDR1 is SGHTA and CDR2 FQGNSA. The CDR3 has 18 amino acids. V trimming: 2 bases; J trimming: 2 bases; junction bases outside the gene matches: 9. CDR3 region: CASSLSTLGGAYNSPLHF. CDR3 nucleotide sequence: TGTGCCAGCAGCTTATCCACCCTAGGGGGCGCCTATAATTCACCCCTCCACTTT.

This clonotype was observed a few times. V gene TRBV12-3 or TRBV12-4 combines with J gene TRBJ1-2; 9 positions match TRBD1. V shed 6 bases, J shed 0 bases, and the junction held 2 bases outside the gene matches. The CDR3 length is 14 residues. In DNA form, the CDR3 reads TGTGCCAGCAGGGGACAGGGAACTAACTATGGCTACACCTTC. Its protein product is CASRGQGTNYGYTF.

The CDR3 region is CASSLGSAISSDTQYF. For the CDR3, the DNA is TGTGCCAGCAGCTTGGGGAGCGCAATTAGCTCAGATACGCAGTATTTT. This sequence joins TRBV7-9 and TRBJ2-3; tentatively, D is TRBD2 (5 bases). V shed 3 bases and J shed 4 bases, with 17 bases lying between them. CDR1 is SEHNR and CDR2 is FQNEAQ in the germline V gene (reference sequence). This CDR3 region has 16 residues.

This clonotype has a handful of counts. This chain uses TRBV28 with TRBJ2-3; 13 positions match TRBD2. The CDR3 runs to 15 residues. Trimming took 4 bases from V and 9 from J; bases not matched to a gene: 7. Germline V gives CDR1 MDHEN, CDR2 SYDVKM. The CDR3 nucleotides are TGTGCCAGCAGTTCGACTAGCGGGGGGCTGAGGACGCAGTATTTT. Translating it yields CASSSTSGGLRTQYF.

The chain couples TRBV20-1 to TRBJ1-2; D is possibly TRBD1 (6 bases). The CDR3 totals 13 residues. Germline values: CDR1 DFQATT, CDR2 SNEGSKA (reference sequence). Trimming cost V 4 bases and J 2 bases, with 11 bases left between them. CDR3 coding DNA: TGCAGTGCTAATGCAGGGGCGAACTATGGCTACACCTTC. This encodes CSANAGANYGYTF.

The genes are TRBV12-3 or TRBV12-4 and TRBJ2-5; 8 bases are a match to TRBD2. J gave up 4 bases and V 11 bases, and 9 bases lay outside the gene matches. The CDR3 has 13 residues. DNA for the CDR3: TGTGCCTCGAGAAATCGGGGGGGAGAGACCCAGTACTTC. As protein: CASRNRGGETQYF.